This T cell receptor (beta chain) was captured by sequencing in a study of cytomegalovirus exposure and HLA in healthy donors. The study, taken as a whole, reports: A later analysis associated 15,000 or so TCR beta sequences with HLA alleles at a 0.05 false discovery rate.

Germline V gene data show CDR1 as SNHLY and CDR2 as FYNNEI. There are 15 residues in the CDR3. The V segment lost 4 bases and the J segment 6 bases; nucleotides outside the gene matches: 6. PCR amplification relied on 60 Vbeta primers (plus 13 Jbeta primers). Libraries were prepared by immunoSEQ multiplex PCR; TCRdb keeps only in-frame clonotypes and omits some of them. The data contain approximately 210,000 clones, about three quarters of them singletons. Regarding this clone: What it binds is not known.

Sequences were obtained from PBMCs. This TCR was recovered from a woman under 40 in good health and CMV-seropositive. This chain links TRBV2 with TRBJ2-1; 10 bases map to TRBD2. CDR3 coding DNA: TGTGCCAGCAGTGGGAGCGGGGGGGCTCGCAATGAGCAGTTCTTC. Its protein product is CASSGSGGARNEQFF.